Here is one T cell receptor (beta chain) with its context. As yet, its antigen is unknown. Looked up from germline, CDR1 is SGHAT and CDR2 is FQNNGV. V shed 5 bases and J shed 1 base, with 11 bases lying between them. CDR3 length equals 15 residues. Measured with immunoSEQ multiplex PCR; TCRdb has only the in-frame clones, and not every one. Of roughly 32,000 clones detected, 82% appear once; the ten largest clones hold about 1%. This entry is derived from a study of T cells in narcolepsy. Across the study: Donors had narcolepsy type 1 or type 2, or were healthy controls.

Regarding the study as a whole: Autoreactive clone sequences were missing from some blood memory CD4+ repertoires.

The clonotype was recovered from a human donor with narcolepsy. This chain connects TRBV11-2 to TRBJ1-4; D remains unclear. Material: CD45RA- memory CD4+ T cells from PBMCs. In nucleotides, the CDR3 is TGTGCCAGCAGCCCGGGAGGCTTAACTAATGAAAAACTGTTTTTT. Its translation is CASSPGGLTNEKLFF.